This T cell receptor (beta chain) was captured by sequencing in a study of cytomegalovirus exposure and HLA in healthy donors. It was with 60 Vbeta and 13 Jbeta primers that the PCR ran. Generated by immunoSEQ multiplex PCR, the TCRdb table keeps only in-frame clones and is missing some. There are 95,000 to 130,000 clones in the sample; around 81% occur only once, and 3% to 5% lies in the top ten. V lost 3 bases, J lost 3 bases, and 15 bases lay in between. Germline-derived CDR1 and CDR2 are KGHSH and LQKENI. The length of the CDR3 is 16 residues. The chain joins TRBV18 to TRBJ1-3; no definite D call. Sequenced input: PBMCs. The clonotype comes from a woman under 40 in good health and CMV-seronegative. Here the CDR3 reads CASSPLETGFGNTIYF. For the CDR3, the DNA is TGTGCCAGCTCACCCCTTGAGACGGGGTTTGGAAACACCATATATTTT. The full variable domain, rest sourced from reference TRBV18 and TRBJ1-3, is NAGVMQNPRHLVRRRGQEARLRCSPMKGHSHVYWYRQLPEEGLKFMVYLQKENIIDESGMPKERFSAEFPKEGPSILRIQQVVRGDSAAYFCASSPLETGFGNTIYFGEGSWLTVV.